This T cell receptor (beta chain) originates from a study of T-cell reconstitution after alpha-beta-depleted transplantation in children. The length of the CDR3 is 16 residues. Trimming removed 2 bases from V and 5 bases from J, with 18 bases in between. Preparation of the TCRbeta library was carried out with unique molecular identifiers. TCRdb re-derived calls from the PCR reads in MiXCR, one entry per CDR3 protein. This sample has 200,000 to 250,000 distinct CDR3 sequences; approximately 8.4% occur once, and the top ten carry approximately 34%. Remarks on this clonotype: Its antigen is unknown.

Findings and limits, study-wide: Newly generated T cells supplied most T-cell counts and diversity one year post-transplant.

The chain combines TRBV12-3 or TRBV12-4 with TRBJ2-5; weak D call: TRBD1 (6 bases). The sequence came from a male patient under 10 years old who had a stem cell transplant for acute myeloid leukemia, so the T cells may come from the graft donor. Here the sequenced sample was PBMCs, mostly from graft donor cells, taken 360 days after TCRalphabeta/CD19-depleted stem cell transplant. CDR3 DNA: TGTGCCAGCAGTTTAACCCCCGACAGGACGGGGGAGACCCAGTACTTC. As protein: CASSLTPDRTGETQYF.